Below are 22 T cell receptor beta chains sequenced from a single sample in a study of CD8 T cells in ankylosing spondylitis. TCRdb recomputed calls from the 5' RACE reads with MiXCR, one row per CDR3 protein. There are 350,000 to 400,000 distinct CDR3 sequences in the sample; about 20% occur only once, and roughly 14% lies in the top ten. The specimen was blood, either unsorted or a sorted T cell fraction (not recorded which). Receptor source: a male donor with ankylosing spondylitis or in good health (not recorded which).

The V call is TRBV6-5, the J call TRBJ2-1; D gene unclear. Germline CDR1 MNHEY, CDR2 SVGAGI. This CDR3 contains 13 residues. Trimming shortened V by 0 bases and J by 7 bases, and 7 bases separated the two germline ends. Here the CDR3 DNA reads TGTGCCAGCAGTTACTCGTCCGTGAATGAGCAGTTCTTC. It codes for CASSYSSVNEQFF.

This clonotype was found a few times. The V and J genes are TRBV14 and TRBJ2-5, with D perhaps TRBD1 or TRBD2 (6 bases each). There are 15 residues in the CDR3. Per the germline V gene, CDR1 is SGHDN and CDR2 is FVKESK. V gave up 3 bases and J gave up 4 bases, with 15 bases separating them. The CDR3 sequence is CASSQTGGFGETQYF. The CDR3, as DNA: TGTGCCAGCAGCCAGACAGGAGGGTTTGGAGAGACCCAGTACTTC. The variable domain in full, completed from reference TRBV14 and TRBJ2-5, reads EAGVTQFPSHSVIEKGQTVTLRCDPISGHDNLYWYRRVMGKEIKFLLHFVKESKQDESGMPNNRFLAERTGGTYSTLKVQPAELEDSGVYFCASSQTGGFGETQYFGPGTRLLVL.

V gene TRBV28 combines with J gene TRBJ2-5; D is possibly TRBD1 (9 bases). The CDR3 loop spans 16 amino acids. The V end lost 6 bases, the J end lost 5 bases, and 22 bases lay between the germline ends. Per germline, CDR1 MDHEN and CDR2 SYDVKM. CDR3 amino acids: CASRRGGTGRSETQYF. CDR3 DNA: TGTGCCAGCAGGCGCGGGGGGACAGGGAGATCGGAGACCCAGTACTTC.

The genes are TRBV12-3 or TRBV12-4 and TRBJ2-5; no reliable D call. V was pared by 4 bases and J by 14 bases, with 17 bases between. The CDR3 extends over 12 amino acids. The DNA for the CDR3 is TGTGCCAGCAGTTCCCCTTATCTTCTTACTTACTTC. Its protein product is CASSSPYLLTYF.

The genes are TRBV5-6 and TRBJ2-3, with D unclear. CDR3 length equals 13 residues. The V end was cut by 4 bases, the J end by 6 bases, with 12 bases between. Germline assignment: CDR1 SGHDT and CDR2 YYEEEE. The CDR3 DNA reads TGTGCCAGCAGCCATGGTTCTGTCGATACGCAGTATTTT. Translated: CASSHGSVDTQYF.

This rearrangement joins TRBV11-2 to TRBJ2-1; D is possibly TRBD2 (6 bases). This CDR3 contains 17 residues. V was cut by 5 bases and J by 5 bases, with 22 bases left in between. Germline V CDR1 and CDR2: SGHAT, FQNNGV. CDR3 nucleotides: TGTGCCAGCAGCCTTCTGGGATGGCAGGGAGGAGACAATGAGCAGTTCTTC. Its protein product is CASSLLGWQGGDNEQFF.

The chain joins TRBV7-9 to TRBJ2-7; D unresolved. Germline V gives CDR1 SEHNR, CDR2 FQNEAQ (reference sequence). The CDR3 runs 13 residues. Deletions cut 1 base from V and 3 bases from J, with 7 bases between. The CDR3 loop is CASSLESDYEQYF. In DNA form, the CDR3 reads TGTGCCAGCAGCTTAGAATCTGACTACGAGCAGTACTTC.

The chain joins TRBV7-9 to TRBJ2-7; possible D gene TRBD2, 5 bases. Germline V lookup: CDR1 SEHNR, CDR2 FQNEAQ (reference sequence). Trimming took off 5 bases at V and 3 bases at J, with 20 bases between the two ends. This CDR3 is built from 16 residues. DNA of the CDR3: TGTGCCAGCAGCCGCACCTTCGGGGATAGTTTCTACGAGCAGTACTTC. This codes for CASSRTFGDSFYEQYF.

This rearrangement joins TRBV21-1 to TRBJ2-3; whether TRBD1, the table's D call, matches the DNA was not checked. TRBV21-1 is recorded as a pseudogene. This CDR3 region has 16 residues. CDR3 DNA sequence: TGTGCCAGCAGCAAAGATCGGGGGAAACCCACAGATACGCAGTATTTT. It encodes CASSKDRGKPTDTQYF.

The V call is TRBV4-1, the J call TRBJ2-4; 7 positions agree with TRBD1. There are 16 residues in the CDR3. Per germline, CDR1 MGHRA and CDR2 YSYEKL. V shed 4 bases and J 5 bases; nucleotides not matched to a gene: 11. The chain's CDR3 is CASSPRGGVWENIQYF. The CDR3 DNA follows: TGCGCCAGCAGCCCACGAGGGGGCGTCTGGGAAAACATTCAGTACTTC.

This clonotype was seen ten or more times. V usage is TRBV4-1 and J usage is TRBJ2-3; D ambiguous. V lost 5 bases, J lost 6 bases, and 12 bases lay in between. This CDR3 has 13 amino acids. Germline assignment: CDR1 MGHRA and CDR2 YSYEKL. The CDR3 loop is CASSYLSEDTQYF. DNA for the CDR3: TGCGCCAGCAGCTATCTCTCCGAGGATACGCAGTATTTT.

This chain joins TRBV28 and TRBJ2-2, with no clear D. V was cut by 6 bases and J by 5 bases, with 7 bases left in between. The CDR3 has 12 amino acids. Looked up from germline, CDR1 is MDHEN and CDR2 is SYDVKM. The chain's CDR3 is CASRPLTGELFF. CDR3 nucleotide sequence: TGTGCCAGCAGACCATTGACCGGGGAGCTGTTTTTT.

This clonotype occurred a few times. The gene calls are TRBV5-4 and TRBJ2-3; tentatively, D is TRBD2 (6 bases). The CDR3 extends over 15 amino acids. Germline V gene data show CDR1 as SGHNT and CDR2 as YYREEE (reference sequence). The V end was cut by 5 bases, the J end by 7 bases, with 20 bases between. For the CDR3, the DNA is TGTGCCAGCAGGGAGTTGGCGGGGTCGGTGCATACGCAGTATTTT. Protein: CASRELAGSVHTQYF.

This clonotype showed up just a few times. This chain links TRBV29-1 with TRBJ2-1, with 10 bases fitting TRBD2. Germline V gene lookup returns CDR1 SQVTM and CDR2 ANQGSEA. V gave up 3 bases and J gave up 9 bases; unmatched junction bases: 14. The CDR3 has 16 residues. The CDR3 spells CSVDGRAGGAASEQFF. The CDR3 nucleotides are TGCAGCGTTGATGGCAGAGCGGGGGGGGCCGCCTCTGAGCAGTTCTTC.

J is TRBJ2-7 and V is TRBV7-6; perhaps TRBD2 as D (5 bases). CDR1 and CDR2 (germline): SGHVS, FNYEAQ. Between the trimmed V and J ends, which lost 5 bases and 2 bases, there was a span of 13 bases. This CDR3 is built from 14 residues. This CDR3 reads CASSHGELTYEQYF. CDR3 nucleotides: TGTGCCAGCAGCCACGGGGAGTTGACCTACGAGCAGTACTTC.

The chain uses TRBV19 and TRBJ2-1; D unresolved. Trimming left V 10 bases short and J 2 bases short, with 15 bases between. This CDR3 is built from 14 residues. Germline values: CDR1 LNHDA, CDR2 SQIVND (reference sequence). The CDR3 sequence is CATQDVLAYNEQFF. The CDR3 DNA reads as TGTGCCACCCAAGACGTCCTCGCCTACAATGAGCAGTTCTTC.

This clonotype was observed a handful of times. The chain employs TRBV7-9 and TRBJ2-1; 7 bases align to TRBD1. Unmatched junction bases numbered 4, after V lost 5 bases and J lost 3 bases. This CDR3 has 14 amino acids. In germline, CDR1 is SEHNR, CDR2 FQNEAQ (reference sequence). For the CDR3, the DNA is TGTGCCAGCAGCCAACAGGGGAGCTACAATGAGCAGTTCTTC. It specifies CASSQQGSYNEQFF.

This clonotype has only a few counts. The chain is built from TRBV12-3 or TRBV12-4 and TRBJ2-1; 8 nucleotides align to TRBD2. The CDR3 covers 15 residues. Trimming removed 6 bases from V and 6 bases from J; junction bases left unmatched: 10. As DNA, the CDR3 is TGTGCCAGCAGCGGCGGGAGCGGGGGCTTCAATGAGCAGTTCTTC. It encodes CASSGGSGGFNEQFF.

This chain connects TRBV6-6 to TRBJ2-7; 10 nucleotides match TRBD1. The CDR3 is 13 amino acids. CDR1 MNHNY and CDR2 SVGAGI come from the germline V gene (reference sequence). V gave up 11 bases and J gave up 5 bases; unmatched junction bases: 9. CDR3 nucleotides: TGTGCCTGCACCGGGACAGGGGTCGACGAGCAGTACTTC. It translates to CACTGTGVDEQYF.

The V and J genes are TRBV7-2 and TRBJ2-1; no clear D. The length of the CDR3 is 13 residues. The germline gives CDR1 SGHTA, CDR2 FQGNSA. V shed 2 bases and J shed 4 bases, with 6 bases lying between them. CDR3 residues: CASSLIGYNEQFF. The CDR3 DNA is TGTGCCAGCAGCTTAATAGGGTACAATGAGCAGTTCTTC.

This clonotype was observed a handful of times. J is TRBJ2-1 and V is TRBV6-1; weak D call: TRBD1 (6 bases). Trimming took 3 bases from V and 5 from J, leaving 11 bases between them. Per the germline V gene, CDR1 is MNHNS and CDR2 is SASEGT. This CDR3 comprises 14 residues. The CDR3 region is CASSDGTYHNEQFF. In DNA form, the CDR3 reads TGTGCCAGCAGTGATGGGACATATCACAATGAGCAGTTCTTC.

Only a few counts were recorded for this clonotype. The rearrangement uses TRBV2 and TRBJ2-1; 10 bases fit TRBD1. CDR1 SNHLY and CDR2 FYNNEI come from the germline V gene. The CDR3 has 14 residues. V lost 8 bases and J lost 6; bases outside the gene matches: 7. CDR3 DNA: TGTGCCAGCGACCCGGGACAGGGGCCCAATGAGCAGTTCTTC. Residues: CASDPGQGPNEQFF.